These 29 T cell receptor beta chains share one sample of origin, sequenced in a study of T cells expressing NK-cell markers. From its re-call of the 5' RACE reads, TCRdb lists each CDR3 protein once, without DNA. The sample's table shows 440,000 or so distinct CDR3 sequences. The sample taken for sequencing was blood T cells: a sorted CD56 or NKG2C T cell subset, CD4+ or CD8+ T cells, or bulk PBMC T cells (not recorded which). The receptors come from a woman between 18 and 70 years old in good health.

This chain joins TRBV20-1 and TRBJ1-5; with no DNA, the TCRdb D assignment of TRBD1 cannot be verified. The CDR3 has 14 residues. In germline, CDR1 is DFQATT, CDR2 SNEGSKA (reference sequence). The CDR3 sequence: CSARIGGEGQPQHF.

The gene calls are TRBV12-3 or TRBV12-4 and TRBJ2-1. The CDR3 runs 15 residues. The CDR3 loop reads CASSLGRGSCNEQFF.

The chain has TRBV25-1 and TRBJ1-4; TCRdb's D call of TRBD1 is untestable without DNA. From germline, CDR1 is MGHDK and CDR2 SYGVNS. This CDR3 spans 14 amino acids. CDR3 protein: CASKPRAPNEKLFF. Full variable domain (rest looked up from reference TRBV25-1 and TRBJ1-4): EADIYQTPRYLVIGTGKKITLECSQTMGHDKMYWYQQDPGMELHLIHYSYGVNSTEKGDLSSESTVSRIRTEHFPLTLESARPSHTSQYLCASKPRAPNEKLFFGSGTQLSVL.

V gene TRBV6-2 or TRBV6-3 combines with J gene TRBJ2-5; checking the TCRdb D call of TRBD1 is not possible without DNA. CDR1 MNHEY and CDR2 SVGEGT come from the germline V gene. CDR3 length equals 11 residues. The CDR3 reads CASRQGQTQYF.

The chain joins TRBV18 to TRBJ2-2. The germline V gene encodes CDR1 KGHSH and CDR2 LQKENI. The CDR3 is 14 amino acids. This CDR3 reads CASSPSGITGELFF.

The chain combines TRBV7-3 with TRBJ2-2. In germline, CDR1 is SGHTA, CDR2 FQGTGA. The CDR3 totals 13 residues. The chain's CDR3 is CASSLTSTGELFF.

V usage is TRBV6-4 and J usage is TRBJ2-3; TCRdb outputs TRBD2, but without DNA this stays unchecked. The CDR3 has 16 amino acids. Germline CDR1 reads MRHNA; CDR2 reads SNTAGT. CDR3: CASSDAASGSVDTQYF.

The genes are TRBV24-1 and TRBJ2-1; no DNA is available, so the TRBD2 call from TCRdb remains unchecked. The CDR3 loop spans 16 amino acids. Germline V lookup: CDR1 KGHDR, CDR2 SFDVKD. The CDR3 spells CATSDPLAGGYNEQFF.

The chain is built from TRBV3-1 and TRBJ2-1; lacking DNA, the TRBD1 call made by TCRdb goes unchecked. The CDR3 is 16 amino acids. Per the germline V gene, CDR1 is LGHDT and CDR2 is YNNKEL (reference sequence). CDR3 sequence reads: CASSPAGASSYNEQFF.

This rearrangement joins TRBV10-3 to TRBJ2-1; TCRdb's D call of TRBD1 is untestable without DNA. The V gene's germline CDR1 is ENHRY and CDR2 SYGVKD. The CDR3 extends over 15 amino acids. CDR3 residues: CAISEYGNVANEQFF.

V is TRBV20-1 and J is TRBJ2-3. CDR1 and CDR2 from the germline V gene are DFQATT and SNEGSKA (reference sequence). CDR3 length: 16 amino acids. The CDR3 spells CSARDYSTHSTDTQYF.

The genes are TRBV7-2 and TRBJ2-7; TCRdb designates TRBD1, a call that cannot be tested without DNA. This CDR3 spans 15 amino acids. CDR1 and CDR2 (germline): SGHTA, FQGNSA. This CDR3 reads CASSLQDGGTYEQYF.

The chain carries TRBV6-5 and TRBJ2-1; TCRdb calls TRBD2, which cannot be checked without DNA. Looked up from germline, CDR1 is MNHEY and CDR2 is SVGAGI. The CDR3 contains 16 residues. CDR3 loop: CASSYSPSAAYNEQFF.

The rearrangement uses TRBV6-1 and TRBJ2-1; TCRdb's D call, TRBD1, is unchecked because there is no DNA. The CDR3 spans 14 residues. Germline V gene data show CDR1 as MNHNS and CDR2 as SASEGT. Here the CDR3 reads CATTLKQGINEQFF.

The gene calls are TRBV24-1 and TRBJ1-5; TCRdb proposes TRBD1, but this gene call is untestable without DNA. This CDR3 comprises 12 residues. CDR1 is KGHDR, CDR2 SFDVKD, per germline. This CDR3 reads CATSDRGWPQHF.

The V gene is TRBV27, the J gene TRBJ2-7; TCRdb selects TRBD2, and the lack of DNA leaves this call unchecked. CDR1 and CDR2 (germline): MNHEY, SMNVEV (reference sequence). The CDR3 runs to 13 residues. CDR3 sequence: CASSGRASYEQYF.

V usage is TRBV7-2 and J usage is TRBJ1-2; TCRdb selects TRBD1, and the lack of DNA leaves this call unchecked. Germline V gene sequence: CDR1 SGHTA, CDR2 FQGNSA. The CDR3 length is 12 residues. CDR3 residues: CASSSGGNGYTF.

The chain combines TRBV30 with TRBJ2-1. CDR3 length equals 12 residues. Germline V gene sequence: CDR1 GTSNPN, CDR2 SVGIG (reference sequence). This CDR3 is CAWSVVHNEQFF.

The chain is built from TRBV15 and TRBJ1-3; TCRdb lists TRBD1, though no DNA is available to test this call. In germline, CDR1 is LNHNV, CDR2 YYDKDF (reference sequence). This CDR3 contains 15 residues. The CDR3 spells CATSRGGTSGNTIYF.

CDR3 sequence reads: CASSGLLAAGELFF. The V and J genes are TRBV19 and TRBJ2-2; TCRdb calls TRBD2, which cannot be checked without DNA. Germline-derived CDR1 and CDR2 are LNHDA and SQIVND (reference sequence). The CDR3 covers 14 residues.

The chain links TRBV11-2 to TRBJ1-4. The CDR3 is made up of 14 amino acids. CDR1 is SGHAT and CDR2 is FQNNGV in the germline V gene. The CDR3 protein is CASSLWVDDEKLFF.

The chain joins TRBV5-5 to TRBJ1-6; with no DNA, the TCRdb D assignment of TRBD1 cannot be verified. This CDR3 has 14 amino acids. Germline loops: CDR1 SGHKS, CDR2 YYEKEE (reference sequence). This chain's CDR3 is CASSFQGPDSPLHF.

The V gene is TRBV7-6, the J gene TRBJ2-1. Germline V gene lookup returns CDR1 SGHVS and CDR2 FNYEAQ. The CDR3 spans 15 residues. The CDR3 reads CASSLVGGSYNEQFF.

The J gene is TRBJ2-2, the V gene TRBV5-6; TCRdb reports TRBD2, a call that lacks DNA to check it against. Germline lookup yields CDR1 SGHDT and CDR2 YYEEEE. The CDR3 contains 15 residues. The CDR3 sequence is CASTDGLRETGELFF.

The rearrangement links TRBV4-1 to TRBJ2-3; the D gene TCRdb calls, TRBD1, cannot be checked with no DNA. CDR3 length equals 14 residues. Germline values: CDR1 MGHRA, CDR2 YSYEKL. The chain's CDR3 is CASSPIGGKDTQYF.

The rearrangement uses TRBV10-3 and TRBJ2-7; lacking DNA, the TRBD1 call made by TCRdb goes unchecked. There are 15 residues in the CDR3. CDR1 is ENHRY, CDR2 SYGVKD, per germline. CDR3 in amino acids: CAIRETGTGDYEQYF.

The chain is built from TRBV20-1 and TRBJ2-1; TCRdb picks TRBD2, but there is no DNA to check that call. The CDR3 contains 15 residues. Per germline, CDR1 DFQATT and CDR2 SNEGSKA (reference sequence). The chain's CDR3 is CSAITGTSGIHEQFF.

The chain employs TRBV4-3 and TRBJ2-1; TCRdb outputs TRBD2, but without DNA this stays unchecked. CDR3 length: 16 amino acids. Germline loops: CDR1 LGHNA, CDR2 YSLEER. CDR3 amino acids: CASSQDGGTRINEQFF.

This chain connects TRBV20-1 to TRBJ1-2. CDR1 is DFQATT and CDR2 is SNEGSKA in the germline V gene (reference sequence). The CDR3 length is 12 residues. CDR3 sequence reads: CSVDVSNYGYTF.